The following is a T cell receptor beta chain sequence with its context. The data are from a study of blood T cell repertoires in COVID-19. Per the study methods: Quantification of nucleated cells was approximated via reference gene primer amplification. TCRdb's table, derived via immunoSEQ multiplex PCR, lists solely in-frame clones and lacks some. The DNA gave D and trimming, while V, J and clone size come from that table. The table lists some 48,000 clones, roughly 84% of them singletons. The sample consisted of peripheral blood. The clonotype originates from a man over 45 with acute or convalescent COVID-19.

CDR3 DNA: TGTGCCAGCAGTCGACAGAGAAGTAGGCAAGAGACCCAGTACTTC. Translated, it gives CASSRQRSRQETQYF. The chain couples TRBV28 to TRBJ2-5; a possible D gene is TRBD1 (5 bases). CDR1 MDHEN and CDR2 SYDVKM come from the germline V gene. This CDR3 region has 15 residues. Deletions cut 5 bases from V and 2 bases from J, with 15 bases between.